This entry lists 27 T cell receptor beta chains sequenced from one sample in a study of early T cells in non-severe SARS-CoV-2 infection. Each CDR3 protein gets one entry after TCRdb re-called the 5' RACE reads with MiXCR. The data contain about 50,000 distinct CDR3 sequences, approximately 9.4% of them singletons. The sequenced sample consisted of whole blood. These receptors were taken from an adult who was a healthcare worker with PCR-confirmed SARS-CoV-2 infection or an uninfected control (not recorded which).

The sample holds a few counts of this clonotype. V gene TRBV6-2 or TRBV6-3 combines with J gene TRBJ2-1, with D maybe TRBD2 (6 bases). CDR1 MNHEY and CDR2 SVGEGT come from the germline V gene. V was pared by 2 bases and J by 2 bases, with 13 bases between. The CDR3 sequence is 16 residues long. CDR3 amino acids: CASSYGGTLTYNEQFF. CDR3 DNA sequence: TGTGCCAGCAGTTACGGCGGGACTCTCACCTACAATGAGCAGTTCTTC.

This clonotype was counted at least ten times. This rearrangement joins TRBV5-1 to TRBJ2-1, with 14 bases that match TRBD2. This CDR3 contains 17 residues. Germline V gene data show CDR1 as SGHRS and CDR2 as YFSETQ. V lost 2 bases and J lost 4; bases outside the gene matches: 5. In DNA form, the CDR3 reads TGCGCCAGCAGCTTCATGGGACTAGCGGGAGTGTACAATGAGCAGTTCTTC. Translated, it gives CASSFMGLAGVYNEQFF.

This clonotype has ten or more counts. This chain connects TRBV12-3 or TRBV12-4 to TRBJ2-7; D possibly corresponds to TRBD1 (5 bases). Trimming stripped 7 bases from V and 0 bases from J, with 13 bases between. The CDR3 is 14 residues long. CDR3 coding DNA: TGTGCCAGCAACCTTCAAGGGGTCTCCTACGAGCAGTACTTC. It translates to CASNLQGVSYEQYF.

At least ten counts were recorded for this clonotype. This chain links TRBV9 with TRBJ2-1; D gene uncertain. The CDR3 extends over 14 amino acids. V was cut by 4 bases and J by 2 bases, with 10 bases left in between. In germline, CDR1 is SGDLS, CDR2 YYNGEE. The CDR3 region is CASSPDHAYNEQFF. The CDR3 DNA follows: TGTGCCAGCAGCCCGGACCATGCCTACAATGAGCAGTTCTTC.

This clonotype was observed many times. The chain is built from TRBV6-2 or TRBV6-3 and TRBJ2-2, with D tentatively TRBD1 (6 bases). The germline V and J ends were trimmed by 6 bases and 4 bases, with 18 bases remaining between them. CDR3 size: 16 residues. Germline V lookup: CDR1 MNHEY, CDR2 SVGEGT. The CDR3 DNA reads TGTGCCAGCAGAATTACCCCAGGGGCGGGCACCGGGGAGCTGTTTTTT. This codes for CASRITPGAGTGELFF.

This clonotype was counted at least ten times. V usage is TRBV29-1 and J usage is TRBJ2-5; the D call may be TRBD1 or TRBD2 (5 bases each). The CDR3 has 16 residues. V lost 1 base, J lost 5 bases, and 20 bases lay in between. In germline, CDR1 is SQVTM, CDR2 ANQGSEA. CDR3 nucleotide sequence: TGCAGCGTTGAAGGGGCCGGGACGGCTGAGGGCGAGACCCAGTACTTC. This translates into CSVEGAGTAEGETQYF.

This clonotype was seen ten or more times. The chain combines TRBV11-2 with TRBJ2-5; TRBD2 agrees at 9 bases. The length of the CDR3 is 16 residues. V lost 1 base to trimming and J lost 4 bases; unmatched junction nucleotides: 7. Germline V gene lookup returns CDR1 SGHAT and CDR2 FQNNGV. CDR3 sequence: CASSLGGTSWGETQYF. CDR3 coding DNA: TGTGCCAGCAGCTTAGGAGGGACTAGCTGGGGAGAGACCCAGTACTTC.

In this sample, this clonotype turned up many times. The chain employs TRBV7-6 and TRBJ1-2; possibly TRBD1 for D (6 bases). The CDR3 contains 13 residues. The germline CDR1 and CDR2 sequences are SGHVS and FNYEAQ. Between the trimmed V and J ends, which lost 1 base and 6 bases, there was a span of 9 bases. CDR3 sequence reads: CASSLDREDGYTF. In nucleotides, the CDR3 is TGTGCCAGCAGCTTAGACAGGGAAGATGGCTACACCTTC.

The chain couples TRBV7-3 to TRBJ2-3, with unresolved D. Trimming pared 4 bases from V and 8 bases from J, leaving 10 bases between. CDR1 SGHTA and CDR2 FQGTGA come from the germline V gene. The CDR3 runs to 12 residues. In DNA form, the CDR3 reads TGTGCCAGCAGCTCCCCCCCCGGTACGCAGTATTTT. Its protein is CASSSPPGTQYF.

This clonotype appeared many times. This chain uses TRBV7-8 with TRBJ2-7, with D perhaps matching TRBD2 (6 bases). Trimming cost V 7 bases and J 5 bases, with 21 bases left between them. Germline V gene data show CDR1 as SGHVS and CDR2 as FQNEAQ. The CDR3 is 15 residues long. The CDR3 DNA reads TGTGCCAGCACCCCAAGACTAGACCTCCTTCACGAGCAGTACTTC. It specifies CASTPRLDLLHEQYF.

Many counts were recorded for this clonotype. The chain combines TRBV12-3 or TRBV12-4 with TRBJ2-5; TRBD2 matches 8 bases. V trimming: 6 bases; J trimming: 5 bases; junction bases outside the gene matches: 5. The CDR3 extends over 13 amino acids. The CDR3 region is CASREGTSETQYF. The CDR3 nucleotides read TGTGCCAGCAGGGAGGGGACTAGTGAGACCCAGTACTTC.

The V gene is TRBV28, the J gene TRBJ1-2, with D perhaps TRBD1 (6 bases). The germline gives CDR1 MDHEN, CDR2 SYDVKM. V lost 5 bases, J lost 4 bases, and 17 bases lay in between. There are 15 residues in the CDR3. The CDR3 sequence is CASSRSGQTVYGYTF. Here the CDR3 DNA reads TGTGCCAGCAGTCGCTCTGGACAGACCGTCTATGGCTACACCTTC.

This clonotype was detected a few times. The rearrangement links TRBV2 to TRBJ2-5; D gene uncertain. V shed 6 bases and J shed 1 base, with 12 bases lying between them. The CDR3 has 14 amino acids. Per germline, CDR1 SNHLY and CDR2 FYNNEI. This chain's CDR3 is CASSQNKGQETQYF. CDR3 coding DNA: TGTGCCAGCAGCCAAAATAAGGGCCAAGAGACCCAGTACTTC.

This clonotype was observed at least ten times. CDR3 sequence: CSVRDRGRKARQPQHF. The CDR3 DNA sequence: TGCAGCGTTCGGGACAGGGGGCGTAAGGCCCGACAGCCCCAGCATTTT. V usage is TRBV29-1 and J usage is TRBJ1-5, with TRBD1 identical over 12 bases. This CDR3 has 16 residues. Germline V lookup: CDR1 SQVTM, CDR2 ANQGSEA. J was trimmed by 7 bases and V by 5 bases; bases with no gene match: 12.

This clonotype was detected ten times or more. V is TRBV6-1 and J is TRBJ1-3; perhaps TRBD1 as D (6 bases). This CDR3 spans 16 amino acids. Germline CDR1 is MNHNS and CDR2 is SASEGT. The V and J ends lost 1 base and 1 base respectively, with 11 bases between them. CDR3 DNA sequence: TGTGCCAGCAGTGAAGGTGGCAGGGGATCTGGAAACACCATATATTTT. The encoded protein is CASSEGGRGSGNTIYF.

A few counts support this clonotype. The chain combines TRBV4-3 with TRBJ2-4; 7 bases are shared with TRBD2. Trimming at V came to 1 base and at J to 4 bases, leaving 19 bases not matched to a gene. The CDR3 is 20 amino acids. The germline CDR1 and CDR2 sequences are LGHNA and YSLEER. The CDR3 coding sequence is TGCGCCAGCAGCCAAGTTCGTTGGGCCGGGCGGGAGCGAACAAAAAACATTCAGTACTTC. Protein: CASSQVRWAGRERTKNIQYF.

This clonotype was observed many times. The chain couples TRBV20-1 to TRBJ2-4; 9 positions match TRBD1. The V gene end was trimmed by 6 bases and the J gene end by 3 bases; junction bases not matched to a gene: 12. Per the germline V gene, CDR1 is DFQATT and CDR2 is SNEGSKA (reference sequence). The CDR3 is 16 residues long. The CDR3 nucleotides read TGCAGTGCCCCGGGACAGGGCCTCCTGGTCAAAAACATTCAGTACTTC. It codes for CSAPGQGLLVKNIQYF.

CDR3 sequence: CASSFDGKLFF. CDR3 nucleotides: TGTGCCAGCAGTTTCGATGGAAAACTGTTTTTT. J is TRBJ1-4 and V is TRBV6-5; D remains unclear. The CDR3 loop spans 11 amino acids. Per germline, CDR1 MNHEY and CDR2 SVGAGI. Trimming removed 4 bases at V and 10 bases at J, with 7 bases between.

V usage is TRBV29-1 and J usage is TRBJ2-7, with 12 bases fitting TRBD2. The CDR3 is 15 amino acids. The ends lost 3 bases at V and 6 bases at J; junction bases unmatched: 9. CDR1 is SQVTM, CDR2 ANQGSEA, per germline. Written as DNA, the CDR3 is TGCAGCGTTGAGGGGCTAGCGGGAGGGCCGCCCGAGCAGTACTTC. Protein sequence: CSVEGLAGGPPEQYF.

This clonotype was seen more than once but under ten times. The chain links TRBV19 to TRBJ2-7; no firm D call. The V and J ends lost 6 bases and 1 base respectively, with 16 bases between them. CDR1 LNHDA and CDR2 SQIVND come from the germline V gene (reference sequence). CDR3 size: 15 residues. The CDR3: CASSGDGRLSYEQYF. The CDR3 DNA is TGTGCCAGTAGCGGAGATGGGCGGTTGTCCTACGAGCAGTACTTC.

In this sample, this clonotype turned up many times. V gene TRBV12-3 or TRBV12-4 combines with J gene TRBJ1-1; D is perhaps TRBD1 (5 bases). The CDR3 covers 15 residues. V gave up 6 bases and J gave up 1 base, with 15 bases separating them. CDR3 bases: TGTGCCAGCAGGCAAGCAGGGCTTTGGAACACTGAAGCTTTCTTT. It yields the protein CASRQAGLWNTEAFF.

This clonotype was counted only a few times. V is TRBV9 and J is TRBJ2-5; D possibly corresponds to TRBD1 (5 bases). CDR3 length: 15 residues. From germline, CDR1 is SGDLS and CDR2 YYNGEE. Trimming removed 3 bases from V and 1 base from J, with 13 bases in between. The DNA of the CDR3 is TGTGCCAGCAGCGCCAGGCAGGGAACCCAAGAGACCCAGTACTTC. Its translation: CASSARQGTQETQYF.

Ten or more counts support this clonotype. V usage is TRBV4-3 and J usage is TRBJ2-3, with D possibly being TRBD2 (5 bases). The CDR3 covers 18 residues. Germline V gene lookup returns CDR1 LGHNA and CDR2 YSLEER. Trimming shortened V by 1 base and J by 1 base, and 18 bases separated the two germline ends. The CDR3 sequence is CASSQAPSSGSGTDTQYF. As DNA, the CDR3 is TGCGCCAGCAGCCAAGCCCCCTCTAGTGGGAGCGGCACAGATACGCAGTATTTT.

This clonotype was observed at least ten times. The chain couples TRBV6-4 to TRBJ2-1; 7 bases map to TRBD2. There are 15 residues in the CDR3. The germline CDR1 and CDR2 sequences are MRHNA and SNTAGT. The V segment lost 0 bases and the J segment 6 bases; nucleotides outside the gene matches: 5. The DNA of the CDR3 is TGTGCCAGCAGTGACTCGGGCGGGAGTAGCAATGAGCAGTTCTTC. The encoded protein is CASSDSGGSSNEQFF.

The rearrangement links TRBV7-2 to TRBJ1-2, with 7 bases fitting TRBD1. The CDR3 is made up of 16 amino acids. CDR1 and CDR2 from the germline V gene are SGHTA and FQGNSA. Trimming cost V 5 bases and J 4 bases; bases outside gene matches: 13. The CDR3 sequence: CASSPRGQIGGYGYTF. The CDR3 region has the DNA TGTGCCAGCAGCCCGAGGGGACAGATTGGAGGCTATGGCTACACCTTC.

This clonotype was seen at least ten times. V is TRBV24-1 and J is TRBJ2-1; D is tentatively TRBD1 or TRBD2 (5 bases each). V was clipped by 4 bases and J by 4 bases, with 7 bases between them. Germline V gene data show CDR1 as KGHDR and CDR2 as SFDVKD. CDR3 length: 13 residues. The CDR3 sequence is CATSDGAYNEQFF. The CDR3 nucleotides are TGTGCCACCAGTGACGGGGCGTACAATGAGCAGTTCTTC.

In this sample, this clonotype turned up many times. The chain couples TRBV27 to TRBJ1-2; 10 bases map to TRBD1. J lost 3 bases, V lost 8 bases, and 6 bases had no gene match. CDR3 length: 14 residues. The V gene's germline CDR1 is MNHEY and CDR2 SMNVEV (reference sequence). CDR3 amino acids: CASRRQGAHYGYTF. DNA for the CDR3: TGTGCCAGCCGGAGACAGGGGGCACACTATGGCTACACCTTC.